This TCR beta chain was documented in a study of blood T cell repertoires in COVID-19. The table came from immunoSEQ multiplex PCR; TCRdb's copy has only in-frame clones and leaves some out. Counted here are some 270,000 clones, around 92% occurring once; the ten biggest clones make up 1.5% to 2%. Cohorts were assigned according to the clinical history that participants reported. Cohort 3 recovery required two negative PCRs, clearance, or symptom resolution. Trimming stripped 3 bases from V and 0 bases from J, with 10 bases between. This CDR3 is 15 amino acids long. Germline CDR1 reads KGHSH; CDR2 reads LQKENI.

Sequenced sample: PBMCs or T cells enriched from blood (not recorded which). This sequence was found in a woman aged 60-75 years who had recovered from COVID-19. The chain carries TRBV18 and TRBJ2-3, with a tentative D call TRBD1 (6 bases). The DNA of the CDR3 is TGTGCCAGCTCACCGAGAACAGGGAGCACAGATACGCAGTATTTT. It specifies CASSPRTGSTDTQYF. Complete variable domain (other parts from reference TRBV18 and TRBJ2-3): NAGVMQNPRHLVRRRGQEARLRCSPMKGHSHVYWYRQLPEEGLKFMVYLQKENIIDESGMPKERFSAEFPKEGPSILRIQQVVRGDSAAYFCASSPRTGSTDTQYFGPGTRLTVL.